The 16 T cell receptor beta chains below were found in one sample sequenced in a study of identifying expanded T cells in peripheral blood. Profiled with immunoSEQ multiplex PCR; TCRdb holds only in-frame clones, not every one. The sample carries about 94,000 clones, over 75% recorded once. The sequenced sample consisted of blood. All receptors derive from a person between 18 and 75 years old in good health.

This chain joins TRBV2 and TRBJ2-7; no reliable D call. The CDR3 consists of 10 residues. Trimming left V 10 bases short and J 4 bases short, with 8 bases between. CDR1 and CDR2 (germline): SNHLY, FYNNEI. The CDR3 DNA sequence: TGTGCCATCAACCAATACGAGCAGTACTTC. Translation: CAINQYEQYF.

The gene calls are TRBV5-1 and TRBJ2-2, with 12 nucleotides matching TRBD2. V lost 4 bases to trimming and J lost 7 bases; unmatched junction nucleotides: 8. The germline CDR1 and CDR2 sequences are SGHRS and YFSETQ. The CDR3 loop spans 16 amino acids. The CDR3 DNA reads as TGCGCCAGCAGCCCTACGACTAGCGGGGGCTTCGGGGAGCTGTTTTTT. Its translation: CASSPTTSGGFGELFF.

V usage is TRBV19 and J usage is TRBJ2-1; 9 bases are shared with TRBD1. Trimming at V came to 6 bases and at J to 6 bases, leaving 9 bases not matched to a gene. The CDR3 has 15 residues. The germline V gene encodes CDR1 LNHDA and CDR2 SQIVND (reference sequence). The CDR3 loop reads CASRAGTGIGNEQFF. DNA of the CDR3: TGTGCCAGTAGGGCCGGGACAGGGATCGGCAATGAGCAGTTCTTC.

The chain links TRBV10-3 to TRBJ2-1; D might be TRBD2 (5 bases). The CDR3 contains 14 residues. Germline V gene sequence: CDR1 ENHRY, CDR2 SYGVKD. With 10 bases removed from V and 6 bases from J, the gap between germline ends came to 19 bases. CDR3 protein: CASRQAADLNEQFF. The CDR3 nucleotides read TGTGCCAGCCGCCAGGCAGCGGATCTCAATGAGCAGTTCTTC.

V usage is TRBV30 and J usage is TRBJ2-2; D unclear. The CDR3 totals 14 residues. The germline gives CDR1 GTSNPN, CDR2 SVGIG (reference sequence). V lost 0 bases to trimming and J lost 4 bases, with 9 bases between them. The CDR3 nucleotides are TGTGCCTGGAGTGTCTTCACACTCACCGGGGAGCTGTTTTTT. Its translation is CAWSVFTLTGELFF.

This chain uses TRBV4-2 with TRBJ1-1; weak D call: TRBD1 (5 bases). In germline, CDR1 is LGHNA, CDR2 YNFKEQ. V gave up 0 bases and J gave up 9 bases, with 17 bases separating them. The CDR3 sequence is 15 residues long. DNA for the CDR3: TGTGCCAGCAGCCAAGAGTCCTCAGGGTTGGTGCAAGCTTTCTTT. This translates into CASSQESSGLVQAFF.

The chain uses TRBV5-1 and TRBJ1-1; possibly TRBD1 for D (6 bases). V was cut by 4 bases and J by 5 bases, with 12 bases left in between. The length of the CDR3 is 13 residues. Germline V CDR1 and CDR2: SGHRS, YFSETQ. The CDR3 sequence is CASSPTGLTEAFF. The CDR3 DNA reads as TGCGCCAGCAGCCCTACAGGGCTTACTGAAGCTTTCTTT.

The chain employs TRBV19 and TRBJ1-3; unclear D gene. The CDR3 is made up of 13 amino acids. Germline CDR1 is LNHDA and CDR2 is SQIVND (reference sequence). V lost 9 bases and J 0 bases, leaving 9 bases between the germline ends. The CDR3 bases are TGTGCCAGCCGATGGGCCTCTGGAAACACCATATATTTT. This translates into CASRWASGNTIYF. Using reference TRBV19 and TRBJ1-3 for the parts outside the CDR3, the full variable domain is DGGITQSPKYLFRKEGQNVTLSCEQNLNHDAMYWYRQDPGQGLRLIYYSQIVNDFQKGDIAEGYSVSREKKESFPLTVTSAQKNPTAFYLCASRWASGNTIYFGEGSWLTVV.

The J gene is TRBJ2-1, the V gene TRBV19; a possible D gene is TRBD1 (5 bases). CDR3 length: 13 residues. The V end was cut by 6 bases, the J end by 0 bases, with 6 bases between. Germline V gene sequence: CDR1 LNHDA, CDR2 SQIVND (reference sequence). CDR3 DNA: TGTGCCAGTAGAAGGGGCTCCTACAATGAGCAGTTCTTC. This encodes CASRRGSYNEQFF.

CDR3 nucleotides: TGTGCCAGCAGTTCAAACAGGGGCTCGTATTCACCCCTCCACTTT. Protein: CASSSNRGSYSPLHF. The genes are TRBV2 and TRBJ1-6, with 7 nucleotides matching TRBD1. Germline values: CDR1 SNHLY, CDR2 FYNNEI. The J segment lost 8 bases and the V segment lost 5 bases, leaving 9 bases of the junction unmatched. The CDR3 consists of 15 residues. The full variable domain, its missing parts supplied by reference TRBV2 and TRBJ1-6, is EPEVTQTPSHQVTQMGQEVILRCVPISNHLYFYWYRQILGQKVEFLVSFYNNEISEKSEIFDDQFSVERPDGSNFTLKIRSTKLEDSAMYFCASSSNRGSYSPLHFGNGTRLTVT.

V usage is TRBV19 and J usage is TRBJ1-2; D may be TRBD1 (6 bases). Between the trimmed V and J ends, which lost 7 bases and 6 bases, there was a span of 24 bases. The germline CDR1 and CDR2 sequences are LNHDA and SQIVND (reference sequence). This CDR3 spans 16 amino acids. CDR3 protein: CASTENRQVFLHGYTF. Here the CDR3 DNA reads TGTGCCAGTACCGAGAACCGACAGGTATTTTTGCATGGCTACACCTTC.

The chain has TRBV19 and TRBJ2-5; tentative D call: TRBD1 (6 bases). Germline V gene sequence: CDR1 LNHDA, CDR2 SQIVND (reference sequence). V lost 7 bases and J lost 0, with 18 bases in between. CDR3 length equals 16 residues. CDR3 coding DNA: TGTGCCAGTACCCCGGGTGGCAGGGGCTACCAAGAGACCCAGTACTTC. It is translated as CASTPGGRGYQETQYF.

This clone was counted once. The chain links TRBV7-9 to TRBJ1-2; D is perhaps TRBD1 (5 bases). This CDR3 spans 17 amino acids. Germline V gene sequence: CDR1 SEHNR, CDR2 FQNEAQ (reference sequence). V was clipped by 5 bases and J by 5 bases, with 24 bases between them. The CDR3 spells CASSREVTPGLGYGYTF. The CDR3, as DNA: TGTGCCAGCAGCCGAGAGGTAACCCCAGGGTTAGGGTATGGCTACACCTTC.

The gene calls are TRBV6-1 and TRBJ2-1; 7 bases are a match to TRBD1. Germline loops: CDR1 MNHNS, CDR2 SASEGT. The CDR3 is made up of 15 amino acids. J gave up 5 bases and V 4 bases, and 8 bases lay outside the gene matches. The CDR3 DNA sequence: TGTGCCAGCAGTGTGGACAGGAGGATCGACAATGAGCAGTTCTTC. Its protein is CASSVDRRIDNEQFF.

The CDR3 spells CASSLDSIYNSPLHF. The DNA of the CDR3 is TGTGCCAGCTCACTCGACAGTATTTATAATTCACCCCTCCACTTT. This chain uses TRBV18 with TRBJ1-6; maybe TRBD1 (5 bases). The V gene lost 4 bases and the J gene lost 4 bases, with 11 bases spanning the gap. From germline, CDR1 is KGHSH and CDR2 LQKENI. The CDR3 consists of 15 residues.

The rearrangement links TRBV29-1 to TRBJ1-2; TRBD1 matches 9 bases. The CDR3 spans 15 residues. Unmatched junction bases numbered 6, after V lost 2 bases and J lost 2 bases. Germline V gene lookup returns CDR1 SQVTM and CDR2 ANQGSEA. The CDR3 loop reads CSVERSGTGNYGYTF. Here the CDR3 DNA reads TGCAGCGTTGAACGTTCCGGGACAGGGAACTATGGCTACACCTTC.